This T cell receptor beta chain was captured by sequencing in a study of Ad26.COV2.S vaccination and SARS-CoV-2 variants (dated by TCRdb to 2020 to 2023). In terms of the full investigation: Donors in the vaccine arm were drawn from COV1001, a phase I-IIa trial of Ad26.COV2.S in healthy adults that was multicentre, randomized, double-blind and placebo-controlled. Investigators did not know the trial group allocation while performing experiments and assessing outcomes. The specificity and breadth of SARS-CoV-2-reactive T cell receptors after Ad26.COV2.S vaccination were assessed by TCRbeta repertoire sequencing. A total of approximately 32 samples were included in the TCR-sequenced set, comprising around 19 Ad26.COV2.S vaccine recipients, 5 placebo recipients and 8 SARS-CoV-2 convalescent individuals. Trial participants were randomized into five groups of five, in which low-dose or high-dose Ad26.COV2.S was given once or twice, or placebo was given on both occasions. Ad26.COV2.S was administered intramuscularly at a dose of 5x10^10 or 1x10^11 viral particles, either as one shot or as two shots given 56 days apart.

CDR1 and CDR2 were assigned from the germline V gene (reference sequence) as LGHDT and YNNKEL. CDR3 length: 13 amino acids, cysteine to phenylalanine. The kept DNA is CDR3 alone, 39 bases in frame from the first base. V is shortened by 0 bases, J by 11 bases, and the region joining them spans 11 bases. On this clone: Its antigen remains unidentified. Per-nucleotide qualities are absent, and no much larger clonotype sits a single base away.

Summary of the overall study and its limitations: Substantial breadth of spike-specific CD8+ and CD4+ T cell responses was reported after vaccination. Comparable non-spike TCR breadth was observed between vaccine and placebo recipients, consistent with only spike being contained in the vaccine. It was noted by the authors that total T cell responses may have been underestimated by the TCR breadth and depth analyses. Spike-specific TCR breadth was higher in Ad26.COV2.S recipients than in placebo recipients (P = 0.0014). The study lacked the statistical power to compare responses across vaccine doses or regimens.

The sample's treatment or condition label, decoded: around 19 received Ad26.COV2.S at low or high dose, single or two shots; several received placebo; per-sample allocation not given. For vaccine and placebo recipients, the sequenced repertoires came from samples collected on day 63 after the first injection. Between 29 July and 7 August 2020, Cohort 1b enrolled some 25 adults aged 18-55 years at one site in Boston, USA. Ad26.COV2.S was a replication-incompetent adenovirus type 26 vector that expressed a prefusion-stabilized SARS-CoV-2 spike protein derived from the original Wuhan strain. The immunoSEQ Assay was used to sequence TCRbeta CDR3 regions. After extraction, genomic DNA underwent amplification by bias-controlled multiplex PCR, followed by high-throughput sequencing. Per the source publication's procedure: To quantify the absolute abundance of each unique TCRbeta CDR3 region, sequences were collapsed and filtered. T cell fraction was estimated by normalizing TCRbeta template counts to usable DNA, with usable DNA measured through amplification of reference genes found in all nucleated cells. Repertoire TCRs were annotated as SARS-CoV-2-specific by exact matching of V gene, CDR3 amino acid sequence and J gene to a known reactive TCR set. MIRA supplied the reference SARS-CoV-2 TCR set, which was filtered for enrichment in COVID-19-positive ImmuneCODE repertoires so that public or cross-reactive TCRs were removed. Drawing on the MIRA antigens, annotated TCRs were analysed further at the level of specific ORF or position within ORF. Breadth was defined as the number of annotated unique rearrangements divided by the total number of unique productive rearrangements, and depth was defined as the summed frequency of the annotated unique rearrangements. Two-sided Wilcoxon rank-sum tests were used to compare TCR breadth between groups. TCRdb holds this immuneACCESS table with in-frame rearrangements only. Some clones are missing; in checked studies, unresolved V genes explain under half, and the rest has no known cause. Clone size and V and J calls were adopted from that table, with D and trimming inferred from the DNA. The sample records approximately 500,000 clones, around 88% of which are singletons. The ten top clones hold 13% of the sample.

The sequencing here drew on peripheral blood, taken in a trial of Ad26.COV2.S vaccine versus placebo. The V and J segments used are TRBV3-1 (or the pseudogene TRBV3-2) and TRBJ2-1, and possibly TRBD2, on 7 matching bases. The receptor was isolated from a person aged 18-60 years who received the Ad26.COV2.S COVID-19 vaccine or a placebo. The nucleotides are TGTGCCAGCAGCCAAGATGGGAGGGACAAGCAGTTCTTC. This codes for CASSQDGRDKQFF.